These T cell receptor beta chains were read from a single sample in a study of OX40 agonist ivuxolimab in advanced cancers. Clones were read by immunoSEQ multiplex PCR, and TCRdb kept only the in-frame ones, dropping some. The sample comprises approximately 64,000 clones, about 85% of which are singletons, and 3.5% to 4% rests with the top ten. Source: CD4+ or CD8+ T cells sorted from blood, taken in a trial of the OX40 agonist ivuxolimab. All receptors come from an adult with an advanced solid tumor such as melanoma, head and neck, liver or kidney cancer. The CDR3 runs from the conserved cysteine through the conserved F or W. D genes are given only for firm matches. Clone size is stated in some rows and not others, as once, few, many or a class when expanded.

NA	TRBV28	NA	TRBJ2-2	CASSLHSDTGELFF	TGTGCCAGCAGTTTACACTCCGACACCGGGGAGCTGTTTTTT
NA	TRBV20-1	NA	TRBJ2-1	CSAREDGTQFF	TGCAGTGCTAGAGAAGACGGAACCCAGTTCTTC
NA	TRBV5-1	TRBD1	TRBJ2-7	CASSLETGTYEQYF	TGCGCCAGCAGCTTAGAGACAGGGACCTACGAGCAGTACTTC
NA	TRBV5-1	TRBD1	TRBJ2-7	CASSLSRGRFYEQYF	TGCGCCAGCAGCTTAAGCAGGGGGCGCTTCTACGAGCAGTACTTC
NA	TRBV7-9	TRBD1	TRBJ1-1	CASSEEGAGTEAFF	TGTGCCAGCAGCGAAGAGGGGGCTGGGACTGAAGCTTTCTTT
NA	TRBV5-4	NA	TRBJ2-1	CATDVIGGLTDEQFF	TGTGCCACCGACGTTATTGGGGGACTTACTGATGAGCAGTTCTTC
NA	TRBV5-1	TRBD2	TRBJ2-3	CASSLIAGGGENTQYF	TGCGCCAGCAGCTTAATAGCGGGAGGTGGTGAGAATACGCAGTATTTT
NA	TRBV7-9	NA	TRBJ1-1	CASSIKTGPEAFF	TGTGCCAGCAGTATCAAGACAGGTCCTGAAGCTTTCTTT
NA	TRBV19	NA	TRBJ2-1	CASSGTGGYINEQFF	TGTGCCAGTAGTGGCACCGGGGGTTATATCAATGAGCAGTTCTTC
NA	TRBV2	TRBD1	TRBJ2-1	CAREGGQGYAYEQFF	TGTGCCAGAGAGGGTGGACAGGGATACGCATATGAGCAGTTCTTC
NA	TRBV5-4	NA	TRBJ1-2	CASSFSKGGYGYTF	TGTGCCAGCAGCTTCTCAAAAGGGGGATATGGCTACACCTTC
NA	TRBV11-3	TRBD2	TRBJ2-2	CASSPIAGFGELFF	TGTGCCAGCAGCCCCATAGCGGGATTTGGGGAGCTGTTTTTT
few	TRBV10-3	NA	TRBJ2-3	CAISEDRETDTQYF	TGTGCCATCAGTGAGGACAGAGAGACAGATACGCAGTATTTT
NA	TRBV7-2	TRBD1	TRBJ2-7	CASSLYTGQGLVLSSEQYF	TGTGCCAGCAGCTTATATACCGGACAGGGGTTGGTTTTGTCGTCCGAGCAGTACTTC
NA	TRBV7-9	TRBD1	TRBJ2-5	CASDFPHRGKETQYF	TGTGCCAGCGACTTCCCGCACAGGGGGAAAGAGACCCAGTACTTC
NA	TRBV10-3	NA	TRBJ2-1	CAISEFDSSYYNEQFF	TGTGCCATCAGTGAGTTTGACAGCTCCTACTACAATGAGCAGTTCTTC
NA	TRBV5-1	TRBD1	TRBJ2-1	CASSLGQGSYNEQFF	TGCGCCAGCAGCTTGGGACAGGGCTCCTACAATGAGCAGTTCTTC
NA	TRBV9	NA	TRBJ1-1	CASRPYGNTEAFF	TGTGCCAGCAGGCCTTACGGGAACACTGAAGCTTTCTTT
NA	TRBV30	NA	TRBJ2-1	CALGQNNEQFF	TGTGCCCTCGGGCAGAACAATGAGCAGTTCTTC
NA	TRBV28	TRBD2	TRBJ2-3	CASKAPASGYLDTQYF	TGTGCCAGCAAGGCCCCGGCTAGCGGATATTTAGATACGCAGTATTTT
NA	TRBV4-2	NA	TRBJ1-2	CASSPEGPTDGYTF	TGTGCCAGCAGCCCCGAGGGACCGACCGATGGCTACACCTTC
NA	TRBV4-1	NA	TRBJ1-3	CASSFSTLDGNTIYF	TGCGCCAGCAGTTTCAGCACCTTGGACGGAAACACCATATATTTT
NA	TRBV7-2	TRBD1	TRBJ2-5	CASSPLTGGATQYF	TGTGCCAGCAGCCCCCTCACAGGGGGTGCGACCCAGTACTTC
NA	TRBV7-8	NA	TRBJ1-4	CASSPLQVTATNEKLFF	TGTGCCAGCAGCCCTCTCCAAGTAACTGCAACTAATGAAAAACTGTTTTTT
NA	TRBV5-8	NA	TRBJ2-7	CASSPLDHEQYF	TGTGCCAGCAGCCCCCTGGATCACGAGCAGTACTTC
NA	TRBV6-5	NA	TRBJ1-1	CASSFLKGEAFF	TGTGCCAGCAGTTTTTTAAAAGGTGAAGCTTTCTTT
few	TRBV28	TRBD1	TRBJ1-2	CATSSVRGYYGYTF	TGTGCCACCAGCAGTGTCAGGGGGTACTATGGCTACACCTTC
NA	TRBV20-1	NA	TRBJ2-7	CSALGGYEQYF	TGCAGCGCTTTGGGAGGCTACGAGCAGTACTTC
NA	TRBV14	NA	TRBJ1-2	CASSQAAGGYTF	TGTGCCAGCAGCCAAGCGGCGGGTGGCTACACCTTC
few	TRBV27	NA	TRBJ2-3	CASSPGRLLNTQYF	TGTGCCAGCAGTCCCGGACGGTTACTAAACACGCAGTATTTT
NA	TRBV29-1	NA	TRBJ2-3	CSVKRADTQYF	TGCAGCGTTAAACGAGCAGATACGCAGTATTTT
NA	TRBV5-1	NA	TRBJ2-1	CASSLARARPYNEQFF	TGCGCCAGCAGCTTGGCCAGGGCTAGACCCTACAATGAGCAGTTCTTC
NA	TRBV5-1	TRBD2	TRBJ2-7	CASSLGTSGRGNYEQYF	TGCGCCAGCAGCTTAGGGACTAGCGGGAGGGGGAACTACGAGCAGTACTTC
few	TRBV5-6	NA	TRBJ1-2	CASSLRRVDYGYTF	TGTGCCAGCAGCTTGCGACGAGTGGACTATGGCTACACCTTC
NA	TRBV11-2	TRBD2	TRBJ2-7	CASSFLLAGGPNSYEQYF	TGTGCCAGCAGCTTTCTACTAGCGGGAGGGCCCAACTCCTACGAGCAGTACTTC
once	TRBV19	TRBD1	TRBJ2-6	CASSADRVSRAGANVLTF	TGTGCCAGTAGTGCGGACAGGGTTAGTCGAGCTGGGGCCAACGTCCTGACTTTC
NA	TRBV6-5	NA	TRBJ2-3	CASSYYSTGLRDTQYF	TGTGCCAGCAGTTACTATTCGACAGGCCTGAGAGATACGCAGTATTTT
NA	TRBV2	NA	TRBJ1-2	CASRYRENNGYTF	TGTGCCAGCAGGTACAGGGAAAACAATGGCTACACCTTC
NA	TRBV5-4	TRBD2	TRBJ2-7	CASSLRSGRAQSVYEQYF	TGTGCCAGCAGCCTCCGAAGCGGGAGGGCCCAGTCTGTCTACGAGCAGTACTTC
NA	TRBV7-3	TRBD2	TRBJ2-1	CASSPLAGNEQFF	TGTGCCAGCAGCCCTCTAGCGGGAAACGAGCAGTTCTTC
NA	TRBV7-9	TRBD2	TRBJ2-7	CASSFGEGYEQYF	TGTGCCAGCAGCTTCGGGGAGGGCTACGAGCAGTACTTC
NA	TRBV7-2	NA	TRBJ2-3	CASSPRGADTQYF	TGTGCCAGCAGCCCCAGGGGTGCAGATACGCAGTATTTT
NA	TRBV30	NA	TRBJ1-2	CAWSVHVRTEPPDYGYTF	TGTGCCTGGAGTGTACATGTTCGGACAGAGCCGCCGGACTATGGCTACACCTTC
NA	TRBV25-1	NA	TRBJ2-3	CASSSARGAGGTDTQYF	TGTGCCAGCAGTTCCGCCAGGGGGGCGGGAGGAACAGATACGCAGTATTTT
NA	TRBV5-4	TRBD2	TRBJ2-7	CASSLGGSGSYEQYF	TGTGCCAGCAGCTTGGGGGGTAGCGGGAGCTACGAGCAGTACTTC
NA	TRBV4-1	NA	TRBJ2-7	CASSQGVAEEYVQYF	TGCGCCAGCAGCCAAGGTGTAGCGGAAGAGTACGTGCAGTACTTC
NA	TRBV6-8	NA	TRBJ1-1	CASSLWRVGTEAFF	TGTGCCAGCAGTTTATGGAGGGTGGGCACTGAAGCTTTCTTT
NA	TRBV6-6	NA	TRBJ1-2	CASTAGFGYTF	TGTGCCAGCACCGCAGGGTTTGGCTACACCTTC
NA	TRBV11-3	TRBD2	TRBJ2-3	CATAGGRADTQYF	TGTGCCACCGCGGGCGGGAGAGCAGATACGCAGTATTTT
NA	TRBV10-3	TRBD2	TRBJ2-4	CAISPGTSGSLAKNIQYF	TGTGCCATCAGTCCCGGGACTAGCGGGTCGTTAGCCAAAAACATTCAGTACTTC
NA	TRBV5-6	TRBD1	TRBJ2-5	CASSSLGGQGAETQYF	TGTGCCAGCAGCTCCTTGGGTGGACAGGGGGCAGAGACCCAGTACTTC
few	TRBV4-1	TRBD1	TRBJ2-7	CASSQDGTGYYEQYF	TGCGCCAGCAGCCAAGACGGGACAGGGTACTACGAGCAGTACTTC
once	TRBV2	NA	TRBJ2-3	CASSVGADTQYF	TGTGCCAGCAGTGTGGGGGCAGATACGCAGTATTTT
NA	TRBV4-3	NA	TRBJ2-2	CASSQGPGELFF	TGCGCCAGCAGCCAAGGTCCCGGGGAGCTGTTTTTT
NA	TRBV7-8	TRBD2	TRBJ2-7	CATALRREILGRSYEQYF	TGTGCCACTGCGTTGAGGCGGGAGATTTTGGGAAGGTCCTACGAGCAGTACTTC
once	TRBV4-1	TRBD2	TRBJ2-3	CASSTPPAGNTDTQYF	TGCGCCAGCAGCACGCCGCCAGCGGGAAACACAGATACGCAGTATTTT